The clone carrying this T cell receptor (beta chain) was counted between two and nine times. Its antigen is not known. The sample belongs to a study of T-cell memory formation after mild COVID-19. TCRdb re-called the 5' RACE reads through MiXCR, storing one row per CDR3 protein. The sample includes around 200,000 distinct CDR3 sequences, under 20% of them seen just once. Whole-study results and caveats: Clones that contracted from day 15 to 85 had balanced CD4/CD8; later expanders were CD4+ biased.

Input material: PBMCs or a T cell subset sorted from them (not recorded which). The TCR originated in a man aged 18-30 years who had mild COVID-19 (a few samples of this study predate the infection). Cell type and time point are not known.

The CDR3 here is CASRPPGQGDGGELFF. DNA for the CDR3: TGTGCCAGCAGGCCCCCGGGACAGGGAGACGGCGGGGAGCTGTTTTTT. This chain uses TRBV6-5 with TRBJ2-2; 9 nucleotides match TRBD1. V dropped 6 bases and J dropped 7; count of bases not matched to a gene: 12. The V gene's germline CDR1 is MNHEY and CDR2 SVGAGI. The CDR3 is made up of 16 amino acids.